The clone carrying this T cell receptor beta chain has only a few counts. The TCRbeta library was prepared with unique molecular identifiers. TCRdb analysed the PCR reads with MiXCR anew, one entry per CDR3 protein. Found here are fewer than 450,000 distinct CDR3 sequences, 15% to 20% of them singletons; the top ten hold around 41%. This sample is part of a study of T-cell reconstitution after alpha-beta-depleted transplantation in children. This clonotype was sampled from a male patient between 2 and 10 years old who had a stem cell transplant for acute lymphoblastic leukemia, so the T cells may come from the graft donor. Here the sequenced sample was PBMCs, mostly from graft donor cells, taken 360 days after TCRalphabeta/CD19-depleted stem cell transplant.

DNA for the CDR3: TGCAGCGTTTTACCCCCCGGATCTAATGAAAAACTGTTTTTT. Protein: CSVLPPGSNEKLFF. The chain is built from TRBV29-1 and TRBJ1-4, with unresolved D. With 5 bases removed from V and 3 bases from J, the gap between germline ends came to 13 bases. Looked up from germline, CDR1 is SQVTM and CDR2 is ANQGSEA. This CDR3 spans 14 amino acids.